These 28 T cell receptor beta chains were all obtained from the same sample, sequenced in a study of cytomegalovirus exposure and HLA in healthy donors. A multiplex PCR was run with 60 Vbeta primers and 13 Jbeta primers. Assay: immunoSEQ multiplex PCR; the TCRdb copy retains only in-frame clones and omits some. Of 100,000 to 150,000 clones in the sample, about four fifths were seen once. The sequencing input was PBMCs. The receptors were gathered from a woman aged 50 to 60 in good health and CMV-seropositive.

The CDR3 DNA reads TGTGCCAGCAGCTCCCTAGCGGGAGCACGCACAGATACGCAGTATTTT. It translates to CASSSLAGARTDTQYF. The J gene is TRBJ2-3, the V gene TRBV7-2, with 10 bases lining up with TRBD2. The CDR3 covers 16 residues. Germline V CDR1 and CDR2: SGHTA, FQGNSA. The junction had 5 bases not matched to a gene; V was cut back by 4 bases and J by 1 base.

This CDR3 is CASSLNGPSNQPQHF. The CDR3 DNA sequence: TGTGCCAGCAGCTTGAATGGGCCAAGCAATCAGCCCCAGCATTTT. The genes are TRBV5-6 and TRBJ1-5; D not resolved. This CDR3 is built from 15 residues. Deletions cut 1 base from V and 1 base from J, with 9 bases between. The germline gives CDR1 SGHDT, CDR2 YYEEEE. The whole variable domain, remainder taken from reference TRBV5-6 and TRBJ1-5, is DAGVTQSPTHLIKTRGQQVTLRCSPKSGHDTVSWYQQALGQGPQFIFQYYEEEERQRGNFPDRFSGHQFPNYSSELNVNALLLGDSALYLCASSLNGPSNQPQHFGDGTRLSIL.

V is TRBV30 and J is TRBJ1-1, with TRBD1 identical over 8 bases. Germline V gene sequence: CDR1 GTSNPN, CDR2 SVGIG (reference sequence). Trimming removed 0 bases from V and 12 bases from J; junction bases left unmatched: 12. The CDR3 contains 14 residues. The CDR3 here is CAWSVQGGGATTFF. Here the CDR3 DNA reads TGTGCCTGGAGTGTACAGGGGGGAGGGGCGACGACTTTCTTT.

The V call is TRBV7-2, the J call TRBJ1-1, with D hard to call. The CDR3 spans 11 residues. The ends were cut back, 6 bases at V and 8 bases at J, with 10 bases in the middle. Germline lookup yields CDR1 SGHTA and CDR2 FQGNSA. CDR3 sequence reads: CASSTGIEAFF. As DNA, the CDR3 is TGTGCCAGCAGTACCGGGATCGAAGCTTTCTTT.

The genes are TRBV30 and TRBJ1-5; possible D gene TRBD1, 5 bases. This CDR3 has 15 amino acids. The germline V gene encodes CDR1 GTSNPN and CDR2 SVGIG (reference sequence). V was cut by 0 bases and J by 6 bases, with 15 bases left in between. CDR3 in amino acids: CAWSVLGGTSQPQHF. The CDR3 nucleotides read TGTGCCTGGAGTGTATTGGGGGGAACGAGTCAGCCCCAGCATTTT.

The chain is built from TRBV10-3 and TRBJ2-3; 13 bases map to TRBD2. V was pared by 3 bases and J by 5 bases, with 5 bases of the junction left unmatched. The CDR3 is made up of 16 amino acids. Germline-derived CDR1 and CDR2 are ENHRY and SYGVKD. The CDR3 is CAISELAGGQGDTQYF. The CDR3 bases are TGTGCCATCAGTGAACTAGCGGGAGGGCAAGGAGATACGCAGTATTTT.

This chain links TRBV4-1 with TRBJ2-2, with 9 bases identical to TRBD2. From germline, CDR1 is MGHRA and CDR2 YSYEKL. The V segment lost 3 bases and the J segment 5 bases; nucleotides outside the gene matches: 13. This CDR3 has 18 amino acids. CDR3 coding DNA: TGCGCCAGCAGCCACCAGAGTGGGCGGGGGGGCGTTACCGGGGAGCTGTTTTTT. Amino acid sequence: CASSHQSGRGGVTGELFF.

This rearrangement joins TRBV29-1 to TRBJ2-7; 9 nucleotides align to TRBD1. Germline CDR1 SQVTM, CDR2 ANQGSEA. Losses at the gene ends were 4 bases for V and 4 bases for J; bases not matched to a gene: 8. The CDR3 spans 14 residues. In nucleotides, the CDR3 is TGCAGCGTTGCTTCGGGACAGGGTTCATACGAGCAGTACTTC. Translating it yields CSVASGQGSYEQYF.

In DNA, the CDR3 is TGTGCCAGTAGTGGAGCCAGGGGGGTCAACTATGGCTACACCTTC. Protein product: CASSGARGVNYGYTF. The chain combines TRBV19 with TRBJ1-2; 7 bases agree with TRBD1. J lost 2 bases, V lost 5 bases, and 8 bases had no gene match. Germline CDR1 reads LNHDA; CDR2 reads SQIVND (reference sequence). This CDR3 has 15 residues.

Here the CDR3 reads CAWTRGVAGGEVDTQYF. DNA for the CDR3: TGTGCCTGGACCCGAGGGGTAGCGGGAGGGGAAGTAGATACGCAGTATTTT. The chain combines TRBV30 with TRBJ2-3, with 11 bases lining up with TRBD2. V lost 4 bases and J lost 5; bases outside the gene matches: 14. The germline V gene encodes CDR1 GTSNPN and CDR2 SVGIG (reference sequence). There are 17 residues in the CDR3.

The chain recombines TRBV29-1 with TRBJ2-3, with 11 bases that match TRBD2. The CDR3 runs to 16 residues. CDR1 and CDR2 (germline): SQVTM, ANQGSEA. The CDR3 nucleotides read TGCTCCGTTGTATTAGCGGGGGGGCGTCGCCCAGATACGCAGTATTTT. Translated: CSVVLAGGRRPDTQYF.

This chain joins TRBV7-2 and TRBJ2-5; 8 nucleotides line up with TRBD1. The CDR3 has 17 residues. CDR1 and CDR2 from the germline V gene are SGHTA and FQGNSA. Trimming at V came to 4 bases and at J to 5 bases, leaving 15 bases not matched to a gene. The CDR3 is CASSSSGFNRGWETQYF. The CDR3 DNA sequence: TGTGCCAGCAGCTCCTCCGGATTTAACAGGGGGTGGGAGACCCAGTACTTC.

The chain employs TRBV7-3 and TRBJ2-3; no firm D call. V lost 1 base to trimming and J lost 4 bases, with 12 bases between them. Per the germline V gene, CDR1 is SGHTA and CDR2 is FQGTGA. CDR3 size: 15 residues. The CDR3 DNA follows: TGTGCCAGCAGCTTAAGCGGTGTCTCCTCAGATACGCAGTATTTT. As protein: CASSLSGVSSDTQYF.

The chain recombines TRBV7-8 with TRBJ2-7; 7 bases map to TRBD2. V shed 3 bases and J 7 bases; nucleotides not matched to a gene: 9. Germline CDR1 is SGHVS and CDR2 is FQNEAQ. The CDR3 totals 14 residues. The CDR3 nucleotides are TGTGCCAGCAGCTTCGCCGGCGGGGGAGGTGAGCAGTACTTC. It is translated as CASSFAGGGGEQYF.

The chain has TRBV5-1 and TRBJ2-5; 7 bases match TRBD2. Germline V gene data show CDR1 as SGHRS and CDR2 as YFSETQ. Trimming cost V 7 bases and J 2 bases; bases outside gene matches: 5. CDR3 length: 13 amino acids. CDR3 loop: CASGLVGQETQYF. In nucleotides, the CDR3 is TGCGCCAGCGGACTAGTCGGACAAGAGACCCAGTACTTC.

The chain couples TRBV6-5 to TRBJ2-7; 9 bases align to TRBD1. The CDR3 is 16 residues long. V lost 4 bases and J lost 1; bases outside the gene matches: 8. The germline V gene encodes CDR1 MNHEY and CDR2 SVGAGI. The CDR3: CASSSPMGQGSYEQYF. Written as DNA, the CDR3 is TGTGCCAGCAGTTCCCCGATGGGACAGGGTTCCTACGAGCAGTACTTC.

This chain uses TRBV6-1 with TRBJ1-4; 8 bases align to TRBD1. V shed 3 bases, J shed 3 bases, and the junction held 3 bases outside the gene matches. The CDR3 is 15 amino acids. Germline V gene sequence: CDR1 MNHNS, CDR2 SASEGT. The CDR3 DNA follows: TGTGCCAGCAGTGATACAGGGGGACCTAATGAAAAACTGTTTTTT. Amino acids: CASSDTGGPNEKLFF.

The V call is TRBV11-2, the J call TRBJ2-3, with TRBD2 matching 9 bases. This CDR3 spans 16 amino acids. The germline gives CDR1 SGHAT, CDR2 FQNNGV. With V trimmed by 8 bases and J by 7 bases, 16 bases remained unmatched. CDR3 coding DNA: TGTGCCAGCGCGAGAGTGGTCCTAGCGGGATCATATACGCAGTATTTT. This encodes CASARVVLAGSYTQYF.

This chain links TRBV7-9 with TRBJ1-2; D possibly corresponds to TRBD1 (6 bases). This CDR3 contains 16 residues. Per the germline V gene, CDR1 is SEHNR and CDR2 is FQNEAQ (reference sequence). V shed 6 bases and J shed 8 bases, with 25 bases lying between them. CDR3 bases: TGTGCCAGCAGTTTTTCCCCGGGACAAAAGGTAGAGGGCTACACCTTC. Translation gives CASSFSPGQKVEGYTF.

This chain links TRBV7-9 with TRBJ2-5; 8 bases map to TRBD2. J was trimmed by 3 bases and V by 6 bases; bases with no gene match: 9. The CDR3 is 15 amino acids. The germline V gene encodes CDR1 SEHNR and CDR2 FQNEAQ (reference sequence). CDR3 nucleotide sequence: TGTGCCAGCAGTCCCGGTCATAGCGGGAAAGAGACCCAGTACTTC. Translated: CASSPGHSGKETQYF. The full variable domain, its missing parts supplied by reference TRBV7-9 and TRBJ2-5, is DTGVSQNPRHKITKRGQNVTFRCDPISEHNRLYWYRQTLGQGPEFLTYFQNEAQLEKSRLLSDRFSAERPKGSFSTLEIQRTEQGDSAMYLCASSPGHSGKETQYFGPGTRLLVL.

Regarding this clone: The sample holds other DNA sequences that translate to the same CDR3. The V gene is TRBV5-1, the J gene TRBJ2-7, with D unresolved. CDR1 SGHRS and CDR2 YFSETQ come from the germline V gene. This CDR3 has 12 residues. V was cut by 3 bases and J by 3 bases, with 7 bases left in between. CDR3 DNA: TGCGCCAGCAGCTCCGACAACTACGAGCAGTACTTC. It codes for CASSSDNYEQYF.

About this clone itself: An end of the junction differs from the germline gene, which may be a read error. The rearrangement uses TRBV7-7 and TRBJ2-3, with D perhaps matching TRBD1 (6 bases). The CDR3 spans 14 residues. Germline CDR1 reads SSHAT; CDR2 reads FNYEAQ (reference sequence). The chain's CDR3 is CASSHVDRPDTQYF. As DNA, the CDR3 is TGTGCTAGCAGCCACGTGGACAGACCAGATACGCAGTATTTT.

The rearrangement joins TRBV2 to TRBJ1-5; D remains ambiguous. Trimming removed 4 bases from V and 5 bases from J, with 18 bases in between. The CDR3 totals 16 residues. CDR1 is SNHLY, CDR2 FYNNEI, per germline. The CDR3 spells CASSARATPGDQPQHF. DNA for the CDR3: TGTGCCAGCAGTGCCCGGGCAACCCCCGGGGATCAGCCCCAGCATTTT.

This chain uses TRBV2 with TRBJ1-1; the D is unclear. Germline values: CDR1 SNHLY, CDR2 FYNNEI. The CDR3 is made up of 11 amino acids. V was shortened by 5 bases and J by 3 bases, with 4 bases between the two germline ends. The CDR3 sequence is CASSRDTEAFF. CDR3 bases: TGTGCCAGCAGTCGGGACACTGAAGCTTTCTTT. The entire variable domain, with the rest obtained from reference TRBV2 and TRBJ1-1, is as follows: EPEVTQTPSHQVTQMGQEVILRCVPISNHLYFYWYRQILGQKVEFLVSFYNNEISEKSEIFDDQFSVERPDGSNFTLKIRSTKLEDSAMYFCASSRDTEAFFGQGTRLTVV.

As regards this clone: A junction end diverges from the germline sequence, so it may reflect a read error. This chain joins TRBV4-1 and TRBJ1-2; D ambiguous. The CDR3 totals 13 residues. Per the germline V gene, CDR1 is MGHRA and CDR2 is YSYEKL. In DNA, the CDR3 is TGCGCCAGCAGCCAAGGGAGGACGCTTGGCTACCCCTTC. Encoded protein: CASSQGRTLGYPF.

CDR3 bases: TGTGCCAGCAGGAAAGGACAGGTCTACGAGCAGTACTTC. Protein: CASRKGQVYEQYF. The chain combines TRBV7-9 with TRBJ2-7, with 7 bases fitting TRBD1. J lost 3 bases, V lost 6 bases, and 5 bases had no gene match. CDR3 length: 13 amino acids. Germline V gene data show CDR1 as SEHNR and CDR2 as FQNEAQ (reference sequence).

V usage is TRBV5-1 and J usage is TRBJ1-2, with 8 bases matching TRBD1. CDR1 is SGHRS and CDR2 is YFSETQ in the germline V gene. This CDR3 has 14 residues. Germline trimming cut 4 bases from V and 4 bases from J; bases unmatched to any gene: 6. The DNA of the CDR3 is TGCGCCAGCAGCCCCGGACAGGGAAGCTATGGCTACACCTTC. Its protein is CASSPGQGSYGYTF.

The rearrangement joins TRBV7-9 to TRBJ2-5, with TRBD1 identical over 9 bases. This CDR3 has 16 amino acids. The germline V gene has CDR1 SEHNR and CDR2 FQNEAQ (reference sequence). V was pared by 5 bases and J by 5 bases, with 12 bases of the junction left unmatched. The CDR3: CASSLNRDRVYETQYF. The CDR3 DNA reads as TGTGCCAGCAGCCTAAACCGGGACAGGGTGTATGAGACCCAGTACTTC. Drawing the rest from reference TRBV7-9 and TRBJ2-5, the complete variable domain is DTGVSQNPRHKITKRGQNVTFRCDPISEHNRLYWYRQTLGQGPEFLTYFQNEAQLEKSRLLSDRFSAERPKGSFSTLEIQRTEQGDSAMYLCASSLNRDRVYETQYFGPGTRLLVL.